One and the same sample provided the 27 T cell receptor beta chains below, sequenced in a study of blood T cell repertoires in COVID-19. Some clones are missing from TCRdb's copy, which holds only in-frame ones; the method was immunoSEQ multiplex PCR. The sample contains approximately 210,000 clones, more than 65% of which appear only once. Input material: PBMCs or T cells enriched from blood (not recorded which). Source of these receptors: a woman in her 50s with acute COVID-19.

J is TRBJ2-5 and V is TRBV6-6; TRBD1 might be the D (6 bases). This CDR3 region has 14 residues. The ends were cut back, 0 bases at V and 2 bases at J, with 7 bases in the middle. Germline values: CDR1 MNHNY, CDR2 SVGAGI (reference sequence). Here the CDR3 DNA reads TGTGCCAGCAGTTACTCGGGACAACAAGAGACCCAGTACTTC. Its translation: CASSYSGQQETQYF.

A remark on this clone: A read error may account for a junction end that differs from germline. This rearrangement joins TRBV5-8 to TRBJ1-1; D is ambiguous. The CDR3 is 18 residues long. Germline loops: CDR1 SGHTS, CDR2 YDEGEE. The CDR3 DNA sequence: TGTGCCAGCAGTTTGGACGTCCGGGAGGTAGGGTGGAACACTGAAGCTTTCTTT. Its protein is CASSLDVREVGWNTEAFF. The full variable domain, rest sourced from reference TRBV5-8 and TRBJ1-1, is EAGVTQSPTHLIKTRGQQATLRCSPISGHTSVYWYQQALGLGLQFLLWYDEGEERNRGNFPPRFSGRQFPNYSSELNVNALELEDSALYLCASSLDVREVGWNTEAFFGQGTRLTVV.

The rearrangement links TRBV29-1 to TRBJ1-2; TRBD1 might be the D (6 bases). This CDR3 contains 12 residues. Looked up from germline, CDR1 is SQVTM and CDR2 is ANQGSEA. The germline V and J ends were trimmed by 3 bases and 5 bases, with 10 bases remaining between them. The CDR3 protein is CSVEWQGYGYTF. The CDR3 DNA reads TGCAGCGTTGAGTGGCAGGGGTATGGCTACACCTTC. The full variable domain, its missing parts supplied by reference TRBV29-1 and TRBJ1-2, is SAVISQKPSRDICQRGTSLTIQCQVDSQVTMMFWYRQQPGQSLTLIATANQGSEATYESGFVIDKFPISRPNLTFSTLTVSNMSPEDSSIYLCSVEWQGYGYTFGSGTRLTVV.

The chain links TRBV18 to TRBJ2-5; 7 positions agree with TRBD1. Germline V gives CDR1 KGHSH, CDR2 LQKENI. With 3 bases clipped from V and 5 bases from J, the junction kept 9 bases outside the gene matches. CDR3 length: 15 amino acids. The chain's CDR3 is CASSPELPQGETQYF. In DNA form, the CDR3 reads TGTGCCAGCTCACCCGAACTACCACAGGGGGAGACCCAGTACTTC. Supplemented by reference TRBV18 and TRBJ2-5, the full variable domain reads NAGVMQNPRHLVRRRGQEARLRCSPMKGHSHVYWYRQLPEEGLKFMVYLQKENIIDESGMPKERFSAEFPKEGPSILRIQQVVRGDSAAYFCASSPELPQGETQYFGPGTRLLVL.

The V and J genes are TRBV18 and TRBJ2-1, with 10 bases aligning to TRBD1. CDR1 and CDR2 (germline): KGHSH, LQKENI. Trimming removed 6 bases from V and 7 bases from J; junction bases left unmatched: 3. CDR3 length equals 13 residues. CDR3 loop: CASSGQGLNEQFF. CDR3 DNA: TGTGCCAGCTCGGGACAGGGGCTGAATGAGCAGTTCTTC.

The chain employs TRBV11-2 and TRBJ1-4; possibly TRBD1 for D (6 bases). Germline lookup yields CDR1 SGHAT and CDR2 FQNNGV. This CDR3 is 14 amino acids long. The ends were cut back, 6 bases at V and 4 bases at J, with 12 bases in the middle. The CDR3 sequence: CASSLSRGNEKLFF. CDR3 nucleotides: TGTGCCAGCAGTTTAAGCAGGGGTAATGAAAAACTGTTTTTT.

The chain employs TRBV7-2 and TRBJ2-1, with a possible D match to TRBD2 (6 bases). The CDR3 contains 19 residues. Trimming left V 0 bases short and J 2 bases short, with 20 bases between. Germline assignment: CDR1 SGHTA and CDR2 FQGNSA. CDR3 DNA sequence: TGTGCCAGCAGCTTAGCGTGGGCTAGCCAGGGAGGCGCCTACAATGAGCAGTTCTTC. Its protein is CASSLAWASQGGAYNEQFF.

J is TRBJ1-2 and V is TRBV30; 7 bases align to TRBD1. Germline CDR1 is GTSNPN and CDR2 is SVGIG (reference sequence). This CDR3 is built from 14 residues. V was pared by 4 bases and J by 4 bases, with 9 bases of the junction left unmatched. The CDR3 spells CAWNRQGRSYGYTF. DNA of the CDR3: TGTGCCTGGAACCGACAGGGCCGGTCCTATGGCTACACCTTC.

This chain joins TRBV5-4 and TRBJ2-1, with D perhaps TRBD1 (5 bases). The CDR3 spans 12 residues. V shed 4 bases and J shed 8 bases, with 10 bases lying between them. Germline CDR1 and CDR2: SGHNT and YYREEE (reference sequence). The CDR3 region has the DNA TGTGCCAGCAGCCGGACAAGCGATGAGCAGTTCTTC. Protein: CASSRTSDEQFF.

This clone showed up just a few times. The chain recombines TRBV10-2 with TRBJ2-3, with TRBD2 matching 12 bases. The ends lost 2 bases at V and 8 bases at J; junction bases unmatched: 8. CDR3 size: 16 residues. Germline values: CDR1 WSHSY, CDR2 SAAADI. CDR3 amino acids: CASSEAASGGGGTQYF. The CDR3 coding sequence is TGCGCCAGCAGTGAGGCCGCTAGCGGGGGGGGCGGTACGCAGTATTTT.

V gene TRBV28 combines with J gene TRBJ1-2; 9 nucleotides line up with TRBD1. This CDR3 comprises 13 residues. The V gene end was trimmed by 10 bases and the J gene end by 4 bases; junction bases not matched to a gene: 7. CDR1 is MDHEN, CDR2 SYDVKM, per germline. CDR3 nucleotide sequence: TGTGCCATCCCGGGACAGGGCTTCTATGGCTACACCTTC. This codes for CAIPGQGFYGYTF.

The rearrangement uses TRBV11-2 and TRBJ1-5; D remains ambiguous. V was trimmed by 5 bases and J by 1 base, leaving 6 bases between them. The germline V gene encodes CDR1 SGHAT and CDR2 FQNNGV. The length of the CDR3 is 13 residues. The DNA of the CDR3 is TGTGCCAGCAGCGCGGCCAGCAATCAGCCCCAGCATTTT. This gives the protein CASSAASNQPQHF.

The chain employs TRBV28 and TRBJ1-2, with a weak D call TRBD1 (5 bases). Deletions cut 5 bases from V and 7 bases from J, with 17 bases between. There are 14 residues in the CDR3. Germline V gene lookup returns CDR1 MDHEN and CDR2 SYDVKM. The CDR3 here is CASSVIQGQGGYTF. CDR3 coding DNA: TGTGCCAGCAGTGTCATTCAGGGTCAGGGTGGCTACACCTTC.

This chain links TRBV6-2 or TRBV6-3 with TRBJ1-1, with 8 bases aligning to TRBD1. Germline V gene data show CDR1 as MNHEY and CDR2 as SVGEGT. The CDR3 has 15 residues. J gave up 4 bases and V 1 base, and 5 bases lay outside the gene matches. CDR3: CASSYFRGRITEAFF. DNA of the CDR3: TGTGCCAGCAGTTACTTCAGGGGGCGAATCACTGAAGCTTTCTTT.

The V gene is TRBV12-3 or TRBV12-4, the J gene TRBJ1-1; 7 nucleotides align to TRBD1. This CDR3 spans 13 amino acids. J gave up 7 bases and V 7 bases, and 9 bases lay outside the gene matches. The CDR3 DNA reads TGTGCCAGCACCGAAGGGGGCCCACTTGAAGCTTTCTTT. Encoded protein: CASTEGGPLEAFF.

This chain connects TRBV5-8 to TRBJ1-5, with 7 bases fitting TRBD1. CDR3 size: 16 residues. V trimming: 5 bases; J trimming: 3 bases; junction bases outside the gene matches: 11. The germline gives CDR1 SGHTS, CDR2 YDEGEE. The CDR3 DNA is TGTGCCAGCAGTCTTTGGGGGAAGGGGGCCAATCAGCCCCAGCATTTT. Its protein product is CASSLWGKGANQPQHF. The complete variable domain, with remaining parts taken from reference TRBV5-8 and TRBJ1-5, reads EAGVTQSPTHLIKTRGQQATLRCSPISGHTSVYWYQQALGLGLQFLLWYDEGEERNRGNFPPRFSGRQFPNYSSELNVNALELEDSALYLCASSLWGKGANQPQHFGDGTRLSIL.

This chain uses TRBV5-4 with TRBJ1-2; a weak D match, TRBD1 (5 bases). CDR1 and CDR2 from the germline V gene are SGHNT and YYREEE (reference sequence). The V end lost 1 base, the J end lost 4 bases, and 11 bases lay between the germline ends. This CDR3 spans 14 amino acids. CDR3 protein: CASSLYGATYGYTF. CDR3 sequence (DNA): TGTGCCAGCAGCTTGTATGGGGCAACCTATGGCTACACCTTC.

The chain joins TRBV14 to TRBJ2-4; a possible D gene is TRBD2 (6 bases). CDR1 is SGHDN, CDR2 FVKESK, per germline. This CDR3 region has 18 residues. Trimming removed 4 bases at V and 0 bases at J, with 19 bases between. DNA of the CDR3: TGTGCCAGCAGCCGCGGGGTCGGCAGGGCGCTAGCCAAAAACATTCAGTACTTC. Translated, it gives CASSRGVGRALAKNIQYF. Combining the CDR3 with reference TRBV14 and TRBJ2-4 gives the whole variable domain EAGVTQFPSHSVIEKGQTVTLRCDPISGHDNLYWYRRVMGKEIKFLLHFVKESKQDESGMPNNRFLAERTGGTYSTLKVQPAELEDSGVYFCASSRGVGRALAKNIQYFGAGTRLSVL.

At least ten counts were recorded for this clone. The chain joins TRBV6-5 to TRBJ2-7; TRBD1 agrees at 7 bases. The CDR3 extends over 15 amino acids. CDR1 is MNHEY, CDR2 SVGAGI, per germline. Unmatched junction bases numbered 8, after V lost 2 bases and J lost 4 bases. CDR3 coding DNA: TGTGCCAGCAGTTACAACAGGGGCCCAGGTTACGAGCAGTACGTC. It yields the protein CASSYNRGPGYEQYV.

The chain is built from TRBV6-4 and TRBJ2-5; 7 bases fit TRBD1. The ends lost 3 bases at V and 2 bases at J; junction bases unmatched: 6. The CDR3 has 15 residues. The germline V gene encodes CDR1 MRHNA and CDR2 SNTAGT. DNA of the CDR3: TGTGCCAGCAGTGAGATTTTGACAGGGCAAGAGACCCAGTACTTC. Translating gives CASSEILTGQETQYF.

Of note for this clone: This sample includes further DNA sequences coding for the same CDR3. The DNA for the CDR3 is TGTGCCAGCAGTTACTCTAGGGGCTACGAGCAGTACGTC. This codes for CASSYSRGYEQYV. The V gene is TRBV6-5, the J gene TRBJ2-7; TRBD1 might be the D (5 bases). Trimming cost V 0 bases and J 3 bases, with 6 bases left between them. The CDR3 has 13 residues. Germline V CDR1 and CDR2: MNHEY, SVGAGI.

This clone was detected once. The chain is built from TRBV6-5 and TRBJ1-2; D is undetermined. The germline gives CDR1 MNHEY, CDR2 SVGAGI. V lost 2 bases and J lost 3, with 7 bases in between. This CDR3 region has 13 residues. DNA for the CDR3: TGTGCCAGCAGTTACCACAACCACTATGGCTACACCTTC. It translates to CASSYHNHYGYTF.

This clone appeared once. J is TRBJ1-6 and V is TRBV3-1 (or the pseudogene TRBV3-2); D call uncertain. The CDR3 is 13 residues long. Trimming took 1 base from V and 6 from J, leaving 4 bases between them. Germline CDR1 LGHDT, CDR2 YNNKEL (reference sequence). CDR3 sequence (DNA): TGTGCCAGCAGCCAAGCTTTTAATTCACCCCTCCACTTT. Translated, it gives CASSQAFNSPLHF.

The CDR3 spells CASRVDSGYAEAFF. For the CDR3, the DNA is TGTGCCAGTAGGGTGGACTCCGGGTACGCTGAAGCTTTCTTT. This chain links TRBV19 with TRBJ1-1, with D unresolved. The CDR3 is 14 residues long. The V end was cut by 6 bases, the J end by 6 bases, with 17 bases between. Per the germline V gene, CDR1 is LNHDA and CDR2 is SQIVND (reference sequence).

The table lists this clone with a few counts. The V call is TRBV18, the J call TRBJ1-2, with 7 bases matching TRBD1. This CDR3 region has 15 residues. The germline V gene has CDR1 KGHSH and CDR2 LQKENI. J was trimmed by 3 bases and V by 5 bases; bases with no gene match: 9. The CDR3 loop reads CASSGPRDSHYGYTF. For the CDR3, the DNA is TGTGCCAGCTCAGGGCCCCGGGACAGTCACTATGGCTACACCTTC.

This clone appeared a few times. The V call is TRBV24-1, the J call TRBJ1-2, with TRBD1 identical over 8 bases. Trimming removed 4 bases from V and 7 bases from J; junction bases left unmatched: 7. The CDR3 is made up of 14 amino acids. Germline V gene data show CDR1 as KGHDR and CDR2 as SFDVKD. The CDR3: CATSETDRVAGYTF. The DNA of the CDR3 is TGTGCCACCAGTGAAACGGACAGGGTCGCTGGCTACACCTTC.

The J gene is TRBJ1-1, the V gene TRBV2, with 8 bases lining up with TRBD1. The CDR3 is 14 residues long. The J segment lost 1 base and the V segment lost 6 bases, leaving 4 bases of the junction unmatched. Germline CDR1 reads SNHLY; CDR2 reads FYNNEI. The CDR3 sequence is CASSYTGGNTEAFF. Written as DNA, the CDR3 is TGTGCCAGCAGCTATACAGGGGGGAACACTGAAGCTTTCTTT.